Each of the 23 T cell receptor beta chains below was sequenced from the same sample in a study of blood T cell repertoires in COVID-19. Sequenced by immunoSEQ multiplex PCR; TCRdb stores in-frame clones only, minus some. The sample consists of 230,000 or so clones, roughly 90% of them appearing once. Sequencing input: peripheral blood. The receptor set was obtained from a woman aged 60-70 years with COVID-19, enrolled during active disease.

On this clone: The sample carries other DNA sequences with the same CDR3. The genes are TRBV19 and TRBJ2-7; 7 bases are a match to TRBD2. With 3 bases clipped from V and 2 bases from J, the junction kept 4 bases outside the gene matches. The CDR3 spans 14 residues. CDR1 and CDR2 (germline): LNHDA, SQIVND (reference sequence). The CDR3 DNA reads as TGTGCCAGTAGTATTGCTAGCGGCCCCTACGAGCAGTACTTC. It is translated as CASSIASGPYEQYF.

Only one count was recorded for this clone. The genes are TRBV25-1 and TRBJ1-2, with 8 bases identical to TRBD1. Germline CDR1 and CDR2: MGHDK and SYGVNS. V gave up 2 bases and J gave up 2 bases; unmatched junction bases: 4. The CDR3 contains 15 residues. The CDR3 region has the DNA TGTGCCAGCAGTGAAACAGGGGGACTAAACTATGGCTACACCTTC. This gives the protein CASSETGGLNYGYTF.

The DNA of the CDR3 is TGTGCCAGCAGCTTATCGGGGTCCACCGGGGAGCTGTTTTTT. Amino acid sequence: CASSLSGSTGELFF. The genes are TRBV7-9 and TRBJ2-2; D is possibly TRBD2 (5 bases). V was shortened by 2 bases and J by 4 bases, with 8 bases between the two germline ends. CDR1 and CDR2 from the germline V gene are SEHNR and FQNEAQ (reference sequence). The CDR3 is 14 amino acids.

The chain couples TRBV10-2 to TRBJ2-3; TRBD2 agrees at 13 bases. The CDR3 is 14 residues long. The trim removed 10 bases at V and 3 bases at J, leaving 4 bases unmatched. Germline CDR1 and CDR2: WSHSY and SAAADI. The CDR3 nucleotides read TGCGCCATTGCGACTAGCGGGGGGACAGATACGCAGTATTTT. Its protein is CAIATSGGTDTQYF.

V gene TRBV7-2 combines with J gene TRBJ1-1; 7 positions agree with TRBD1. CDR1 is SGHTA, CDR2 FQGNSA, per germline. Germline trimming cut 1 base from V and 0 bases from J; bases unmatched to any gene: 5. The CDR3 spans 16 residues. CDR3 residues: CASSLEGTALNTEAFF. In DNA, the CDR3 is TGTGCCAGCAGCTTAGAGGGGACAGCACTGAACACTGAAGCTTTCTTT.

This clone was observed a single time. This sequence joins TRBV4-3 and TRBJ1-1; D not resolved. The CDR3 is 16 residues long. V lost 3 bases and J lost 6, with 20 bases in between. The germline V gene has CDR1 LGHNA and CDR2 YSLEER. CDR3 DNA: TGCGCCAGCAGCCAGGCCTTTGGAGGGAACTTCGCTGAAGCTTTCTTT. It translates to CASSQAFGGNFAEAFF.

This chain connects TRBV7-2 to TRBJ2-3; D remains ambiguous. The CDR3 length is 12 residues. Germline lookup yields CDR1 SGHTA and CDR2 FQGNSA. The V gene lost 3 bases and the J gene lost 3 bases, with 4 bases spanning the gap. In nucleotides, the CDR3 is TGTGCCAGCAGCTTTAGAACAGATACGCAGTATTTT. Amino acid sequence: CASSFRTDTQYF.

The chain uses TRBV4-3 and TRBJ1-1, with TRBD1 matching 9 bases. V lost 5 bases and J lost 0; bases outside the gene matches: 7. The CDR3 is 16 residues long. CDR1 is LGHNA, CDR2 YSLEER, per germline. The CDR3 region has the DNA TGCGCCAGCAGCACACGGACAGGGGTGGTGAACACTGAAGCTTTCTTT. The encoded protein is CASSTRTGVVNTEAFF.

The CDR3 coding sequence is TGTGCCAGTAGCCTAACCGGGACAGGGCTTGCCGGGGAGCTGTTTTTT. Translating it yields CASSLTGTGLAGELFF. The chain is built from TRBV19 and TRBJ2-2, with 9 bases aligning to TRBD1. J gave up 6 bases and V 6 bases, and 11 bases lay outside the gene matches. The V gene's germline CDR1 is LNHDA and CDR2 SQIVND (reference sequence). The CDR3 covers 16 residues.

The chain couples TRBV19 to TRBJ1-2; 7 nucleotides line up with TRBD1. Germline CDR1 is LNHDA and CDR2 is SQIVND (reference sequence). J was trimmed by 5 bases and V by 4 bases; bases with no gene match: 7. The CDR3 is 14 residues long. As DNA, the CDR3 is TGTGCCAGTAGTACCGACAGGGAGAGTTATGGCTACACCTTC. It translates to CASSTDRESYGYTF.

V and J are TRBV6-4 and TRBJ1-2; possibly TRBD1 for D (6 bases). The length of the CDR3 is 14 residues. Germline CDR1 is MRHNA and CDR2 is SNTAGT. Trimming left V 4 bases short and J 4 bases short, with 13 bases between. The CDR3 DNA sequence: TGTGCCAGCAGTGTTTCGACGACAGGCTATGGCTACACCTTC. Translation gives CASSVSTTGYGYTF.

The chain is built from TRBV4-1 and TRBJ1-2; TRBD1 matches 9 bases. CDR3 length: 14 amino acids. Germline V lookup: CDR1 MGHRA, CDR2 YSYEKL. V lost 1 base and J lost 5; bases outside the gene matches: 2. In DNA form, the CDR3 reads TGCGCCAGCAGCCAAGCCGGGACAGGGTATGGCTACACCTTC. Protein sequence: CASSQAGTGYGYTF.

The chain recombines TRBV7-8 with TRBJ1-1; 9 bases line up with TRBD1. CDR3 length equals 15 residues. The trim removed 2 bases at V and 8 bases at J, leaving 9 bases unmatched. The germline V gene encodes CDR1 SGHVS and CDR2 FQNEAQ. The CDR3 DNA is TGTGCCAGCAGCTTAAATTGGGGACAGGGTGAAGAAGCTTTCTTT. Translation gives CASSLNWGQGEEAFF.

The chain combines TRBV2 with TRBJ1-4, with 7 bases identical to TRBD1. V lost 6 bases to trimming and J lost 11 bases; unmatched junction nucleotides: 12. The germline gives CDR1 SNHLY, CDR2 FYNNEI. This CDR3 region has 14 residues. The CDR3 nucleotides are TGTGCCAGCAGCGTCGGGACAGAAGTCGTTAAACTGTTTTTT. Encoded protein: CASSVGTEVVKLFF.

This clone has just a few counts. The rearrangement joins TRBV4-2 to TRBJ1-6; 7 bases align to TRBD1. This CDR3 is built from 13 residues. Looked up from germline, CDR1 is LGHNA and CDR2 is YNFKEQ. The ends lost 0 bases at V and 18 bases at J; junction bases unmatched: 8. In DNA form, the CDR3 reads TGTGCCAGCAGCCAAGATCGGAAGGGGGCCTACCACTTT. It specifies CASSQDRKGAYHF.

The V call is TRBV7-8, the J call TRBJ1-5; no clear D. Trimming cost V 2 bases and J 0 bases, with 17 bases left between them. The CDR3 runs to 18 residues. Germline values: CDR1 SGHVS, CDR2 FQNEAQ. The CDR3 nucleotides are TGTGCCAGCAGCTTATTTGTCCCGGGGTCCGATAGCAATCAGCCCCAGCATTTT. This gives the protein CASSLFVPGSDSNQPQHF.

The chain couples TRBV9 to TRBJ2-7; D gene uncertain. CDR3 length: 13 amino acids. Germline CDR1 and CDR2: SGDLS and YYNGEE. The V end was cut by 0 bases, the J end by 2 bases, with 6 bases between. The CDR3 DNA is TGTGCCAGCAGCGTAGGCGTTACCTACGAGCAGTACTTC. This gives the protein CASSVGVTYEQYF.

The CDR3 bases are TGTGCCAGCAGCAGGCGGGAAGGATCCTACGAGCAGTACTTC. It is translated as CASSRREGSYEQYF. The V gene is TRBV11-3, the J gene TRBJ2-7, with a weak D call TRBD2 (6 bases). Germline values: CDR1 SGHNT, CDR2 YENEEA. The CDR3 length is 14 residues. V was clipped by 5 bases and J by 1 base, with 12 bases between them.

This CDR3 reads CASGWATGELFF. The DNA of the CDR3 is TGTGCCAGTGGTTGGGCCACCGGGGAGCTGTTTTTT. The chain combines TRBV19 with TRBJ2-2, with D hard to call. Trimming stripped 8 bases from V and 4 bases from J, with 8 bases between. Germline assignment: CDR1 LNHDA and CDR2 SQIVND (reference sequence). This CDR3 spans 12 amino acids.

The chain employs TRBV7-2 and TRBJ1-6; TRBD1 might be the D (5 bases). Looked up from germline, CDR1 is SGHTA and CDR2 is FQGNSA. Trimming stripped 0 bases from V and 10 bases from J, with 10 bases between. The CDR3 extends over 14 amino acids. As DNA, the CDR3 is TGTGCCAGCAGCTTAGCCAGGGTAAACTCACCCCTCCACTTT. This translates into CASSLARVNSPLHF.

The J gene is TRBJ1-2, the V gene TRBV14; D is perhaps TRBD1 (5 bases). Germline V lookup: CDR1 SGHDN, CDR2 FVKESK. The CDR3 totals 17 residues. V was shortened by 4 bases and J by 2 bases, with 20 bases between the two germline ends. CDR3 in DNA: TGTGCCAGCAGCCTCTCTCGTTTTGCAGGGAGGAACTATGGCTACACCTTC. Residues: CASSLSRFAGRNYGYTF.

The chain joins TRBV7-8 to TRBJ2-2, with TRBD1 identical over 8 bases. V shed 3 bases, J shed 1 base, and the junction held 4 bases outside the gene matches. Looked up from germline, CDR1 is SGHVS and CDR2 is FQNEAQ. CDR3 length: 16 residues. The CDR3 reads CASSLMDRENTGELFF. The CDR3 bases are TGTGCCAGCAGCTTGATGGACAGGGAGAACACCGGGGAGCTGTTTTTT.

This chain uses TRBV3-1 (or the pseudogene TRBV3-2) with TRBJ1-1, with a tentative D call TRBD1 (6 bases). The germline V gene has CDR1 LGHDT and CDR2 YNNKEL (reference sequence). V shed 8 bases and J shed 2 bases, with 12 bases lying between them. The CDR3 is made up of 13 amino acids. CDR3 in amino acids: CASVRGGNTEAFF. Here the CDR3 DNA reads TGTGCCAGCGTAAGGGGGGGCAACACTGAAGCTTTCTTT.